Shown below are 25 T cell receptor beta chains from a single sample sequenced in a study of CD4 T cells in relation to SARS-CoV-2 and coronaviruses. Before the COVID-19 pandemic, during about 2011-2019, CD4+ T cells were taken from unexposed donors. CD4+ T cells were isolated from the cells after around 11 days of culture. The protocol was immunoSEQ multiplex PCR, while the TCRdb copy is restricted to in-frame clones and leaves out a portion. The repertoire holds about 19,000 clones, with more than 60% as singletons. These receptors have no identified antigens. The material sequenced was CD4+ T cells from PBMCs, cultured in vitro. All receptors derive from a human donor in good health.

V usage is TRBV9 and J usage is TRBJ1-1, with unresolved D. V shed 4 bases and J shed 8 bases, with 15 bases lying between them. Germline CDR1 reads SGDLS; CDR2 reads YYNGEE. The CDR3 extends over 13 amino acids. In nucleotides, the CDR3 is TGTGCCAGCAGCTACGAGAGGGAAGGCGAAGCTTTCTTT. Translated: CASSYEREGEAFF.

CDR3 in DNA: TGTGCCAGTAAGGACAGGGTTCTCGGAAACACCATATATTTT. Translating gives CASKDRVLGNTIYF. The V and J genes are TRBV19 and TRBJ1-3, with TRBD1 matching over 8 bases. Germline V gene sequence: CDR1 LNHDA, CDR2 SQIVND (reference sequence). The CDR3 contains 14 residues. The V segment lost 7 bases and the J segment 4 bases; nucleotides outside the gene matches: 6.

V usage is TRBV21-1 and J usage is TRBJ1-6. TRBV21-1 is a pseudogene locus. The CDR3 covers 16 residues. The CDR3 spells CASSRKEIRANSPLHF. The CDR3 DNA is TGTGCCAGCAGCAGAAAGGAGATTAGGGCAAATTCACCCCTCCACTTT.

J is TRBJ1-5 and V is TRBV30, with D hard to call. Germline V gene lookup returns CDR1 GTSNPN and CDR2 SVGIG (reference sequence). V dropped 0 bases and J dropped 7 bases, with 13 bases sitting between them. CDR3 length: 14 residues. The CDR3 spells CAWSVTEGSQPQHF. The CDR3 DNA reads TGTGCCTGGAGTGTAACCGAGGGCAGCCAGCCCCAGCATTTT.

This clone was picked up one time. The chain couples TRBV14 to TRBJ1-1; 9 bases fit TRBD1. The CDR3 covers 13 residues. The J segment lost 5 bases and the V segment lost 6 bases, leaving 4 bases of the junction unmatched. Germline V gene lookup returns CDR1 SGHDN and CDR2 FVKESK. The CDR3 DNA is TGTGCCAGCAGTAGACAGGGGGGAACTGAAGCTTTCTTT. This sequence encodes CASSRQGGTEAFF.

The chain employs TRBV9 and TRBJ1-4; the D gene is possibly TRBD1 (6 bases). The CDR3 runs 14 residues. V lost 3 bases and J 8 bases, leaving 14 bases between the germline ends. Germline V gives CDR1 SGDLS, CDR2 YYNGEE. For the CDR3, the DNA is TGTGCCAGCAGCGCACAGGGAGGGGGGGAAAAACTGTTTTTT. Its translation: CASSAQGGGEKLFF. Full variable domain (remainder filled in from reference TRBV9 and TRBJ1-4): DSGVTQTPKHLITATGQRVTLRCSPRSGDLSVYWYQQSLDQGLQFLIQYYNGEERAKGNILERFSAQQFPDLHSELNLSSLELGDSALYFCASSAQGGGEKLFFGSGTQLSVL.

The chain couples TRBV19 to TRBJ1-2, with no clear D. Germline CDR1 reads LNHDA; CDR2 reads SQIVND (reference sequence). V shed 7 bases and J shed 3 bases, with 12 bases lying between them. CDR3 length: 13 amino acids. The CDR3, as DNA: TGTGCCAGTACCGAGGGAAGTGACTATGGCTACACCTTC. Translating it yields CASTEGSDYGYTF.

CDR3 in amino acids: CASSPRGGANVLTF. DNA of the CDR3: TGTGCCAGCAGCCCTCGGGGAGGGGCCAACGTCCTGACTTTC. The chain recombines TRBV9 with TRBJ2-6; D possibly corresponds to TRBD2 (5 bases). Per the germline V gene, CDR1 is SGDLS and CDR2 is YYNGEE. The CDR3 sequence is 14 residues long. V lost 4 bases and J 4 bases, leaving 9 bases between the germline ends. Full variable domain (rest looked up from reference TRBV9 and TRBJ2-6): DSGVTQTPKHLITATGQRVTLRCSPRSGDLSVYWYQQSLDQGLQFLIQYYNGEERAKGNILERFSAQQFPDLHSELNLSSLELGDSALYFCASSPRGGANVLTFGAGSRLTVL.

The gene calls are TRBV19 and TRBJ1-4; unclear D gene. The CDR3 totals 16 residues. CDR1 LNHDA and CDR2 SQIVND come from the germline V gene (reference sequence). With 8 bases removed from V and 0 bases from J, the gap between germline ends came to 16 bases. The CDR3 sequence is CASEGRAVATNEKLFF. The CDR3 coding sequence is TGTGCCAGTGAAGGCCGGGCCGTTGCAACTAATGAAAAACTGTTTTTT.

This chain connects TRBV18 to TRBJ1-2, with 7 bases lining up with TRBD1. There are 17 residues in the CDR3. J was trimmed by 1 base and V by 3 bases; bases with no gene match: 11. CDR1 is KGHSH and CDR2 is LQKENI in the germline V gene. CDR3 in DNA: TGTGCCAGCTCACCGATGCGACAGGGCGGGCTTAACTATGGCTACACCTTC. Translating it yields CASSPMRQGGLNYGYTF.

J is TRBJ2-2 and V is TRBV5-8; D is perhaps TRBD1 or TRBD2 (5 bases each). Germline V CDR1 and CDR2: SGHTS, YDEGEE. The CDR3 runs 15 residues. V was cut by 4 bases and J by 6 bases, with 16 bases left in between. Here the CDR3 DNA reads TGTGCCAGCAGCCGAGGGACCTCGGGATCCGGGGAGCTGTTTTTT. Translated, it gives CASSRGTSGSGELFF.

The chain combines TRBV6-1 with TRBJ2-5; D remains ambiguous. Germline CDR1 reads MNHNS; CDR2 reads SASEGT. V was shortened by 2 bases and J by 4 bases, with 11 bases between the two germline ends. The CDR3 is 14 amino acids. In DNA form, the CDR3 reads TGTGCCAGCAGTGAAACCAGGTTATCAGAGACCCAGTACTTC. It translates to CASSETRLSETQYF.

The chain joins TRBV6-2 or TRBV6-3 to TRBJ1-2, with D maybe TRBD1 (6 bases). This CDR3 region has 14 residues. Deletions cut 5 bases from V and 0 bases from J, with 10 bases between. The germline V gene encodes CDR1 MNHEY and CDR2 SVGEGT. CDR3 coding DNA: TGTGCCAGCAGTAAGACAGGCACTAACTATGGCTACACCTTC. Translating it yields CASSKTGTNYGYTF.

The chain couples TRBV7-9 to TRBJ2-3; 11 nucleotides agree with TRBD2. Per the germline V gene, CDR1 is SEHNR and CDR2 is FQNEAQ (reference sequence). CDR3 length: 15 amino acids. The V gene end was trimmed by 4 bases and the J gene end by 2 bases; junction bases not matched to a gene: 2. CDR3 loop: CASSSTSGNTDTQYF. The CDR3 region has the DNA TGTGCCAGCAGCTCGACTAGCGGGAACACAGATACGCAGTATTTT.

V is TRBV6-5 and J is TRBJ2-1; TRBD2 matches 11 bases. The CDR3 loop spans 14 amino acids. Trimming cost V 9 bases and J 5 bases; bases outside gene matches: 6. From germline, CDR1 is MNHEY and CDR2 SVGAGI. The CDR3 region has the DNA TGTGCCAGTAAGCTAGCGGGGGGTCACAATGAGCAGTTCTTC. This codes for CASKLAGGHNEQFF.

CDR3 in DNA: TGTGCCAGCAGTTCCCCCTCCGGGACAGGGGTTAACGAGCAGTACTTC. Translation: CASSSPSGTGVNEQYF. The V call is TRBV6-5, the J call TRBJ2-7, with TRBD1 matching 10 bases. CDR1 is MNHEY, CDR2 SVGAGI, per germline. The CDR3 is made up of 16 amino acids. Germline trimming cut 4 bases from V and 5 bases from J; bases unmatched to any gene: 11.

This rearrangement joins TRBV19 to TRBJ1-5; 10 bases match TRBD1. V shed 4 bases and J 6 bases; nucleotides not matched to a gene: 9. The length of the CDR3 is 16 residues. CDR1 and CDR2 (germline): LNHDA, SQIVND (reference sequence). The CDR3 region has the DNA TGTGCCAGTAGTAAGGGACAGGGGTCCTGGGGTCAGCCCCAGCATTTT. It specifies CASSKGQGSWGQPQHF. Full variable domain (rest looked up from reference TRBV19 and TRBJ1-5): DGGITQSPKYLFRKEGQNVTLSCEQNLNHDAMYWYRQDPGQGLRLIYYSQIVNDFQKGDIAEGYSVSREKKESFPLTVTSAQKNPTAFYLCASSKGQGSWGQPQHFGDGTRLSIL.

This chain connects TRBV6-5 to TRBJ2-2; unclear D gene. CDR1 MNHEY and CDR2 SVGAGI come from the germline V gene. The CDR3 covers 12 residues. The germline V and J ends were trimmed by 2 bases and 7 bases, with 5 bases remaining between them. CDR3 coding DNA: TGTGCCAGCAGTTACACCGTCGGGGAGCTGTTTTTT. This sequence encodes CASSYTVGELFF.

This clone turned up a few times. V gene TRBV7-9 combines with J gene TRBJ2-2; D possibly corresponds to TRBD1 (6 bases). Germline V gene data show CDR1 as SEHNR and CDR2 as FQNEAQ (reference sequence). The V end was cut by 5 bases, the J end by 1 base, with 17 bases between. The CDR3 loop spans 17 amino acids. The chain's CDR3 is CASSPGPGQQNTGELFF. Written as DNA, the CDR3 is TGTGCCAGCAGCCCGGGACCGGGACAACAGAACACCGGGGAGCTGTTTTTT.

The chain uses TRBV2 and TRBJ2-7, with D tentatively TRBD1 (5 bases). Trimming pared 4 bases from V and 3 bases from J, leaving 16 bases between. Germline-derived CDR1 and CDR2 are SNHLY and FYNNEI. The CDR3 covers 15 residues. CDR3 residues: CASSASTESLYEQYF. The CDR3 nucleotides are TGTGCCAGCAGTGCGTCGACAGAGAGTCTCTACGAGCAGTACTTC. Filled out from reference TRBV2 and TRBJ2-7, the complete variable domain reads EPEVTQTPSHQVTQMGQEVILRCVPISNHLYFYWYRQILGQKVEFLVSFYNNEISEKSEIFDDQFSVERPDGSNFTLKIRSTKLEDSAMYFCASSASTESLYEQYFGPGTRLTVT.

V is TRBV4-2 and J is TRBJ2-1; D gene uncertain. Germline-derived CDR1 and CDR2 are LGHNA and YNFKEQ. Trimming removed 1 base from V and 7 bases from J, with 17 bases in between. This CDR3 has 16 amino acids. CDR3 sequence reads: CASSQGDRLDGNEQFF. The CDR3 DNA reads TGTGCCAGCAGCCAAGGAGATCGTCTAGATGGGAATGAGCAGTTCTTC.

The chain joins TRBV2 to TRBJ2-7; 9 nucleotides match TRBD1. This CDR3 contains 15 residues. J was trimmed by 6 bases and V by 10 bases; bases with no gene match: 16. The germline V gene encodes CDR1 SNHLY and CDR2 FYNNEI. Here the CDR3 reads CATSSSGTGFGEQYF. CDR3 sequence (DNA): TGTGCCACAAGTTCCTCCGGGACAGGGTTTGGCGAGCAGTACTTC. Based on the CDR3 plus reference TRBV2 and TRBJ2-7, the full variable domain is EPEVTQTPSHQVTQMGQEVILRCVPISNHLYFYWYRQILGQKVEFLVSFYNNEISEKSEIFDDQFSVERPDGSNFTLKIRSTKLEDSAMYFCATSSSGTGFGEQYFGPGTRLTVT.

This clone was observed a single time. This chain joins TRBV7-4 and TRBJ1-3; no clear D gene. Trimming took 7 bases from V and 0 from J, leaving 16 bases between them. This CDR3 has 16 amino acids. Germline assignment: CDR1 SGHVT and CDR2 SQSDAQ. The CDR3 DNA is TGTGCCAGCATCTCCGTCGGGCAGAGCTCTGGAAACACCATATATTTT. Translation: CASISVGQSSGNTIYF.

This clone was found a few times. The chain combines TRBV5-1 with TRBJ2-1; 9 bases are a match to TRBD2. The ends lost 2 bases at V and 9 bases at J; junction bases unmatched: 6. The CDR3 has 14 amino acids. CDR1 and CDR2 (germline): SGHRS, YFSETQ. The CDR3 DNA reads TGCGCCAGCAGCTTAGGCGGGAGGGCCAGTGAGCAGTTCTTC. Protein: CASSLGGRASEQFF.

The chain couples TRBV18 to TRBJ2-2; D unclear. Trimming shortened V by 2 bases and J by 5 bases, and 12 bases separated the two germline ends. The CDR3 contains 15 residues. The germline CDR1 and CDR2 sequences are KGHSH and LQKENI. As DNA, the CDR3 is TGTGCCAGCTCACCAGGGCGGTGGATTACCGGGGAGCTGTTTTTT. Protein sequence: CASSPGRWITGELFF. The entire variable domain, with the rest obtained from reference TRBV18 and TRBJ2-2, is as follows: NAGVMQNPRHLVRRRGQEARLRCSPMKGHSHVYWYRQLPEEGLKFMVYLQKENIIDESGMPKERFSAEFPKEGPSILRIQQVVRGDSAAYFCASSPGRWITGELFFGEGSRLTVL.